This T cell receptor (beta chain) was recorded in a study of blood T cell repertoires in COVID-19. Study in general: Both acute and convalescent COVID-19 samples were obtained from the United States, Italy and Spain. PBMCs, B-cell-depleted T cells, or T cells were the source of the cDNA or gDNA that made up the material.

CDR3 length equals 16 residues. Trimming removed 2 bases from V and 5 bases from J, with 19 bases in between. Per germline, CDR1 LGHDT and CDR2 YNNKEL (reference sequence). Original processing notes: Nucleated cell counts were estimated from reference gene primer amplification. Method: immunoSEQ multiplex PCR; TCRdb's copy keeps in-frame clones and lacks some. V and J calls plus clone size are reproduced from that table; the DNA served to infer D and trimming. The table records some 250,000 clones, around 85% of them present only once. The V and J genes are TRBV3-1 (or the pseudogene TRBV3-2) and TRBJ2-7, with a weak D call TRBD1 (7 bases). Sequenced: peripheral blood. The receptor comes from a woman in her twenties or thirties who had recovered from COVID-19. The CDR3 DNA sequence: TGTGCCAGCAGCCAATACCCGCCCAGGGGGGCCGACGAGCAGTACTTC. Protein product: CASSQYPPRGADEQYF.